Sequencing of this T cell receptor beta chain was carried out in a study of cytomegalovirus exposure and HLA in healthy donors. Findings of the study overall: While the bulk of TCR sequences proved rare, some public TCRs turned up in many donors.

With 0 bases removed from V and 5 bases from J, the gap between germline ends came to 17 bases. The length of the CDR3 is 16 residues. The germline CDR1 and CDR2 sequences are SGHVS and FQNEAQ. As for this clone: Its antigen is still unknown.

PCR primers comprised 60 Vbeta and 13 Jbeta primers. Here immunoSEQ multiplex PCR was the method, and the copy in TCRdb shows in-frame clones only, minus some. Here the sample spans tens of thousands of clones, more than 80% being singletons. Sequencing input: PBMCs. This clonotype was sampled from a young man in good health and CMV-seropositive. This chain joins TRBV7-8 and TRBJ2-7; tentatively, D is TRBD1 (5 bases). CDR3: CASSLAGRVFTNEQYF. Here the CDR3 DNA reads TGTGCCAGCAGCTTAGCGGGCAGGGTCTTTACTAACGAGCAGTACTTC.